Sequencing of this T cell receptor beta chain was carried out in a study of cytomegalovirus exposure and HLA in healthy donors. Study-level points and caveats: What a later analysis showed was that several of the most significant clusters appeared linked to common viral pathogens.

Looked up from germline, CDR1 is SGHAT and CDR2 is FQNNGV. V was cut by 8 bases and J by 11 bases, with 18 bases left in between. The CDR3 length is 12 residues. A remark on this clone: Its antigen is as yet unknown.

The PCR ran on 60 Vbeta and 13 Jbeta primers. The protocol was immunoSEQ multiplex PCR, while the TCRdb copy is restricted to in-frame clones and leaves out a portion. The repertoire holds 150,000 to 200,000 clones, 80% seen once, with under 7.5% in the top ten. This sequence was found in a man aged 25-45 years in good health and CMV-seropositive. The specimen was PBMCs. The genes are TRBV11-2 and TRBJ2-5; D is unclear. The CDR3 protein is CASGVGGLEQYF. DNA for the CDR3: TGTGCCAGCGGAGTCGGTGGATTGGAGCAGTACTTC.